The 23 T cell receptor beta chains in this list originate from one sample, sequenced in a study of T cell responses to AZD1222 COVID-19 vaccine. The protocol was immunoSEQ multiplex PCR, while the TCRdb copy is restricted to in-frame clones and leaves out a portion. Of some 140,000 clones in the sample, approximately 90% were seen once. Source: peripheral blood, taken on day 0 of AZD1222 vaccination. These receptors were collected from an adult in good health.

The chain recombines TRBV5-1 with TRBJ1-1, with D maybe TRBD1 (5 bases). Trimming removed 0 bases from V and 1 base from J, with 7 bases in between. Germline V gene lookup returns CDR1 SGHRS and CDR2 YFSETQ. The CDR3 spans 14 residues. The CDR3 sequence: CASSLDGTNTEAFF. The CDR3, as DNA: TGCGCCAGCAGCTTGGACGGGACGAACACTGAAGCTTTCTTT. The full variable domain, rest sourced from reference TRBV5-1 and TRBJ1-1, is KAGVTQTPRYLIKTRGQQVTLSCSPISGHRSVSWYQQTPGQGLQFLFEYFSETQRNKGNFPGRFSGRQFSNSRSEMNVSTLELGDSALYLCASSLDGTNTEAFFGQGTRLTVV.

This sequence joins TRBV5-8 and TRBJ2-7, with 8 nucleotides matching TRBD2. V shed 2 bases, J shed 4 bases, and the junction held 8 bases outside the gene matches. Germline-derived CDR1 and CDR2 are SGHTS and YDEGEE. The CDR3 sequence is 15 residues long. The CDR3 DNA sequence: TGTGCCAGCAGCTTACCGGGACTAGGGGGATACGAGCAGTACTTC. This gives the protein CASSLPGLGGYEQYF.

The chain carries TRBV28 and TRBJ2-1; D not certain. V lost 7 bases and J lost 9, with 19 bases in between. In germline, CDR1 is MDHEN, CDR2 SYDVKM. This CDR3 contains 14 residues. CDR3 in amino acids: CASNTGPLSGEQFF. In nucleotides, the CDR3 is TGTGCCAGCAACACCGGGCCCCTTTCCGGTGAGCAGTTCTTC.

This chain links TRBV19 with TRBJ1-2; D unclear. The CDR3 contains 13 residues. Germline CDR1 is LNHDA and CDR2 is SQIVND (reference sequence). V lost 9 bases and J 1 base, leaving 12 bases between the germline ends. The CDR3 DNA reads as TGTGCCAGCCTTGACACGAATAACTATGGCTACACCTTC. Protein: CASLDTNNYGYTF.

This clone appeared a single time. The chain combines TRBV28 with TRBJ2-1, with a possible D match to TRBD1 (6 bases). Germline-derived CDR1 and CDR2 are MDHEN and SYDVKM. This CDR3 region has 11 residues. V lost 7 bases and J 8 bases, leaving 9 bases between the germline ends. CDR3 DNA sequence: TGTGCCAGCACCAGGGGCCATGAGCAGTTCTTC. Protein: CASTRGHEQFF.

The genes are TRBV2 and TRBJ2-7, with 10 bases aligning to TRBD2. This CDR3 is built from 14 residues. With 7 bases clipped from V and 0 bases from J, the junction kept 3 bases outside the gene matches. Germline CDR1 reads SNHLY; CDR2 reads FYNNEI. The CDR3 is CASKLAGRSYEQYF. Written as DNA, the CDR3 is TGTGCCAGCAAACTAGCGGGGCGCTCCTACGAGCAGTACTTC.

In nucleotides, the CDR3 is TGTGCCAGTAGTATTCCGGGACAGTATTGGGGCTACACCTTC. Translation gives CASSIPGQYWGYTF. This chain connects TRBV19 to TRBJ1-2; 7 bases fit TRBD1. CDR1 is LNHDA, CDR2 SQIVND, per germline (reference sequence). The CDR3 has 14 amino acids. V lost 3 bases and J lost 8; bases outside the gene matches: 9.

The chain recombines TRBV19 with TRBJ1-1; D unresolved. The CDR3 extends over 16 amino acids. The V end lost 11 bases, the J end lost 0 bases, and 22 bases lay between the germline ends. The V gene's germline CDR1 is LNHDA and CDR2 SQIVND (reference sequence). The CDR3 coding sequence is TGTGCCTCTCGCGAGGTAGCTCGAAAAATGAACACTGAAGCTTTCTTT. This codes for CASREVARKMNTEAFF.

CDR3 DNA sequence: TGCGCCAGCAGCTTGGCGAGCGGGGTTTACAATGAGCAGTTCTTC. Its protein is CASSLASGVYNEQFF. The gene calls are TRBV5-1 and TRBJ2-1, with TRBD2 matching over 7 bases. CDR1 is SGHRS, CDR2 YFSETQ, per germline. The CDR3 has 15 amino acids. V shed 0 bases and J 4 bases; nucleotides not matched to a gene: 4.

J is TRBJ2-1 and V is TRBV6-2 or TRBV6-3; no clear D gene. The CDR3 has 13 residues. Germline V gene sequence: CDR1 MNHEY, CDR2 SVGEGT. V was trimmed by 2 bases and J by 7 bases, leaving 9 bases between them. The CDR3 sequence: CASSYGWENEQFF. CDR3 bases: TGTGCCAGCAGTTACGGTTGGGAAAATGAGCAGTTCTTC.

The genes are TRBV27 and TRBJ1-4; D remains unclear. This CDR3 region has 17 residues. Germline loops: CDR1 MNHEY, CDR2 SMNVEV (reference sequence). Trimming took off 6 bases at V and 5 bases at J, with 22 bases between the two ends. CDR3: CASSPRRAEAKNEKLFF. CDR3 DNA sequence: TGTGCCAGCAGCCCCCGCCGGGCAGAGGCCAAAAATGAAAAACTGTTTTTT.

J is TRBJ1-6 and V is TRBV6-1; 10 nucleotides agree with TRBD1. The CDR3 extends over 16 amino acids. The V and J ends lost 4 bases and 9 bases, in that order; junction bases with no gene match: 9. Germline CDR1 is MNHNS and CDR2 is SASEGT. DNA of the CDR3: TGTGCCAGCAGTGGGGACAGGGGCCTCCAAAGTTCACCCCTCCACTTT. This gives the protein CASSGDRGLQSSPLHF.

The J gene is TRBJ2-1, the V gene TRBV2; TRBD2 is a possible D gene (6 bases). The CDR3 is made up of 13 amino acids. CDR1 is SNHLY and CDR2 is FYNNEI in the germline V gene. V was clipped by 1 base and J by 8 bases, with 9 bases between them. This chain's CDR3 is CASSEGLAYEQFF. CDR3 nucleotide sequence: TGTGCCAGCAGTGAAGGGCTAGCGTATGAGCAGTTCTTC. The whole variable domain, filled in from reference TRBV2 and TRBJ2-1, reads EPEVTQTPSHQVTQMGQEVILRCVPISNHLYFYWYRQILGQKVEFLVSFYNNEISEKSEIFDDQFSVERPDGSNFTLKIRSTKLEDSAMYFCASSEGLAYEQFFGPGTRLTVL.

J is TRBJ2-7 and V is TRBV7-2, with TRBD2 matching 8 bases. The CDR3 length is 16 residues. The V gene end was trimmed by 0 bases and the J gene end by 0 bases; junction bases not matched to a gene: 4. CDR1 is SGHTA, CDR2 FQGNSA, per germline. The CDR3 region has the DNA TGTGCCAGCAGCTTAGCGCTCCGGGGGGGCTCCTACGAGCAGTACTTC. It translates to CASSLALRGGSYEQYF.

This clone was counted between two and nine times. The chain carries TRBV6-5 and TRBJ1-1, with a tentative D call TRBD1 (6 bases). Trimming took 5 bases from V and 2 from J, leaving 12 bases between them. The germline CDR1 and CDR2 sequences are MNHEY and SVGAGI. The length of the CDR3 is 14 residues. In nucleotides, the CDR3 is TGTGCCAGCAGTCGGATAGGGGGTAACACTGAAGCTTTCTTT. This codes for CASSRIGGNTEAFF.

The gene calls are TRBV14 and TRBJ1-1, with unresolved D. Trimming shortened V by 1 base and J by 8 bases, and 5 bases separated the two germline ends. CDR3 length: 11 residues. Germline-derived CDR1 and CDR2 are SGHDN and FVKESK. The CDR3 spells CASSQGVEAFF. As DNA, the CDR3 is TGTGCCAGCAGCCAAGGTGTGGAAGCTTTCTTT.

The rearrangement links TRBV11-2 to TRBJ2-7; 7 bases fit TRBD2. Germline lookup yields CDR1 SGHAT and CDR2 FQNNGV. Trimming removed 0 bases from V and 2 bases from J; junction bases left unmatched: 4. The CDR3 has 15 amino acids. This CDR3 reads CASSLDPAGTYEQYF. For the CDR3, the DNA is TGTGCCAGCAGCTTAGACCCAGCGGGAACCTACGAGCAGTACTTC. Filled out from reference TRBV11-2 and TRBJ2-7, the complete variable domain reads EAGVAQSPRYKIIEKRQSVAFWCNPISGHATLYWYQQILGQGPKLLIQFQNNGVVDDSQLPKDRFSAERLKGVDSTLKIQPAKLEDSAVYLCASSLDPAGTYEQYFGPGTRLTVT.

There are a few counts of this clone. V usage is TRBV19 and J usage is TRBJ2-1; 11 bases line up with TRBD2. Losses at the gene ends were 6 bases for V and 5 bases for J; bases not matched to a gene: 9. The CDR3 runs to 16 residues. The V gene's germline CDR1 is LNHDA and CDR2 SQIVND (reference sequence). The CDR3 loop is CASRTRGTSGHNEQFF. The CDR3 nucleotides are TGTGCCAGTAGAACGAGGGGGACTAGCGGCCACAATGAGCAGTTCTTC.

The chain couples TRBV6-5 to TRBJ1-2; D is possibly TRBD1 (6 bases). Germline V CDR1 and CDR2: MNHEY, SVGAGI. The CDR3 sequence is 12 residues long. Deletions cut 6 bases from V and 4 bases from J, with 9 bases between. The CDR3 coding sequence is TGTGCCAGCAGATTAGGGGGCTATGGCTACACCTTC. Its translation: CASRLGGYGYTF.

The chain employs TRBV15 and TRBJ1-4; no clear D gene. Trimming took off 3 bases at V and 4 bases at J, with 6 bases between the two ends. From germline, CDR1 is LNHNV and CDR2 YYDKDF (reference sequence). The CDR3 extends over 13 amino acids. The CDR3 protein is CATSSLLNEKLFF. The DNA of the CDR3 is TGTGCCACCAGCAGCCTCCTTAATGAAAAACTGTTTTTT.

CDR3 in amino acids: CASSLAIGGPTDTQYF. The CDR3, as DNA: TGTGCCAGCAGCCTGGCGATAGGGGGCCCGACAGATACGCAGTATTTT. V gene TRBV5-4 combines with J gene TRBJ2-3; 7 nucleotides align to TRBD1. J lost 3 bases, V lost 4 bases, and 11 bases had no gene match. The CDR3 loop spans 16 amino acids. The germline gives CDR1 SGHNT, CDR2 YYREEE (reference sequence).

In this sample, this clone turned up once. V and J are TRBV27 and TRBJ2-2, with D perhaps matching TRBD1 (6 bases). The germline V gene has CDR1 MNHEY and CDR2 SMNVEV (reference sequence). This CDR3 is 15 amino acids long. Between the trimmed V and J ends, which lost 4 bases and 4 bases, there was a span of 13 bases. The CDR3 DNA follows: TGTGCCAGCAGTTACTCTCAGGGGACCACCGGGGAGCTGTTTTTT. Translated, it gives CASSYSQGTTGELFF.

This clone came up once. The V call is TRBV5-1, the J call TRBJ2-5; D not certain. Trimming cost V 0 bases and J 1 base, with 10 bases left between them. Germline V gene lookup returns CDR1 SGHRS and CDR2 YFSETQ. CDR3 length equals 15 residues. The CDR3 DNA sequence: TGCGCCAGCAGCTTGGAGGCAGGACGCCAAGAGACCCAGTACTTC. It specifies CASSLEAGRQETQYF. The full variable domain, rest sourced from reference TRBV5-1 and TRBJ2-5, is KAGVTQTPRYLIKTRGQQVTLSCSPISGHRSVSWYQQTPGQGLQFLFEYFSETQRNKGNFPGRFSGRQFSNSRSEMNVSTLELGDSALYLCASSLEAGRQETQYFGPGTRLLVL.